This TCR beta chain was captured in a study of CXCR3-negative and CXCR3-positive naive CD8 T cells. The authors prepared UMI-labeled TRB cDNA libraries by 5' RACE. TCRdb reprocessed the 5' RACE reads and keeps a single row for each CDR3 protein, giving no DNA. Recorded for this sample: 43,000 or so distinct CDR3 sequences. This CDR3 is built from 16 residues. Germline V gene lookup returns CDR1 DFQATT and CDR2 SNEGSKA (reference sequence). Naive cells were sorted as CD45RO-, CCR7+, CD27+ and CD95-. The rearrangement links TRBV20-1 to TRBJ2-1; TCRdb names TRBD1, which stays unverified in the absence of DNA. The sequence was collected from a human donor in good health. Some clones in this sample may be carry-over from other donors' samples. Sequences were obtained from naive CXCR3- CD8+ T cells from blood. Subset meaning: CD45RO-CCR7+CD27+CD95- naive CD8+ T cells lacking CXCR3 (TNR3-). The CDR3 sequence is CSARGAPGSSYNEQFF.